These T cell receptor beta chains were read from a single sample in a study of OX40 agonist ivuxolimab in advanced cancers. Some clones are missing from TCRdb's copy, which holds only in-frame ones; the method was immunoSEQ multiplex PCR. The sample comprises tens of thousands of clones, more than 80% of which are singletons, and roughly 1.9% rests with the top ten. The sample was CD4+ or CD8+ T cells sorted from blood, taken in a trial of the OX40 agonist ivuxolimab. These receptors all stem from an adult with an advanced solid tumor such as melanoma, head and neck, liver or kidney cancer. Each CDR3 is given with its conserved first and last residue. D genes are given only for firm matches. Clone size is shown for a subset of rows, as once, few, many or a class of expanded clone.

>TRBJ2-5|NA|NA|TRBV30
TGTGCCTGGAGTGTACCTCCAGGTAAGAGGACCCAGTACTTC
CAWSVPPGKRTQYF
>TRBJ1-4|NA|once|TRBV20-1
TGCAGTGCTGCGCCGGTGGACAAGATGTTTTTT
CSAAPVDKMFF
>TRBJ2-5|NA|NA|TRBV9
TGTGCCAGCAGCGTATTGTGGGATCAAGAGACCCAGTACTTC
CASSVLWDQETQYF
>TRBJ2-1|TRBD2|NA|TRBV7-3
TGTGCCAGCAGCTCCTACGGGACTAGCGGGAGGGTAAATGAGCAGTTCTTC
CASSSYGTSGRVNEQFF
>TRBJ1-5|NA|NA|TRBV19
TGTGCCAGTATTGAAACCAGGGGTACTCTTCAGCCCCAGCATTTT
CASIETRGTLQPQHF
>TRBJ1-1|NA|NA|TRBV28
TGTGCCAGCAGTTTTGTGAACACTGAAGCTTTCTTT
CASSFVNTEAFF
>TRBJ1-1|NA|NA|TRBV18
TGTGCCAGCTCACCACGGATTGGGGTGGACACTGAAGCTTTCTTT
CASSPRIGVDTEAFF
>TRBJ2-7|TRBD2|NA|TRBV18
TGTGCCAGCTCTCCGGGACTAGCGGGGGGGTCCACCTCCTACGAGCAGTACTTC
CASSPGLAGGSTSYEQYF
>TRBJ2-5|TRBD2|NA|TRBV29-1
TGCAGCGTTGAAATGACGGGGGGAAAGACCCAGTACTTC
CSVEMTGGKTQYF
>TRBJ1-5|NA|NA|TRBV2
TGTGCCAGCGGGGGGTTGGACAAGAATCAGCCCCAGCATTTT
CASGGLDKNQPQHF
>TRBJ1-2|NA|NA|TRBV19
TGTGCCAGTAGTATTGACTCGGCAGGCCAGAACTATGGCTACACCTTC
CASSIDSAGQNYGYTF
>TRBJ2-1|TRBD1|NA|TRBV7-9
TGTGCCAGCCTCCCGGGACAGTTAGGGAAATTTCTCTACAATGAGCAGTTCTTC
CASLPGQLGKFLYNEQFF
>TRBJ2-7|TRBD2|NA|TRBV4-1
TGCGCCAGCAGCTTCGGGTTCGCGGGAGGGTCCCCCTACGAGCAGTACTTC
CASSFGFAGGSPYEQYF
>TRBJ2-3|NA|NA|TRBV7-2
TGTGCCAGCAGCTTATTCCCCCCGGGAACCACAGATACGCAGTATTTT
CASSLFPPGTTDTQYF
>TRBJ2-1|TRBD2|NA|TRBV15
TGTGCCACCAGCAGAGTAGCGGGGGGGTTCAATGAGCAGTTCTTC
CATSRVAGGFNEQFF
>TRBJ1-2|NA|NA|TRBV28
TGTGCCAGCAGAATCTCGGGGGACAACTATGGCTACACCTTC
CASRISGDNYGYTF
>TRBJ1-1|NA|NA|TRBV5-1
TGCGCCAGCAGCTTGGAGGGGTTCACTGAAGCTTTCTTT
CASSLEGFTEAFF
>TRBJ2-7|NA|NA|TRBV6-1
TGTGCCAGCAGTGACAGCTTGACCTACGAGCAGTACTTC
CASSDSLTYEQYF
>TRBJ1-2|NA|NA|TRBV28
TGTGCCAGCTTCTTCCCCCGGGGAGGCAGGGATGACTATGGCTACACCTTC
CASFFPRGGRDDYGYTF
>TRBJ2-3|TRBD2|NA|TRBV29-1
TGCAGCGTTGAACTAGCGGGGGGGGCAGTAGGCACAGATACGCAGTATTTT
CSVELAGGAVGTDTQYF
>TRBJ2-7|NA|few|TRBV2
TGTGCCAGCATTCTAACGAACGAGGGGACCTACGAGCAGTACTTC
CASILTNEGTYEQYF
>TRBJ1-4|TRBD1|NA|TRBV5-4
TGTGCCAGCAGCTTAGGACAGGGTAGGGAAAAACTGTTTTTT
CASSLGQGREKLFF
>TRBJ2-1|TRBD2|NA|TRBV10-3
TGTGCCATCAGTGGTCGCGCGGGAGGGGTTGAGCAGTTCTTC
CAISGRAGGVEQFF
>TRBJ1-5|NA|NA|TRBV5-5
TGTGCCAGCAGCTCTTTTCAGGGGAGCAATCAGCCCCAGCATTTT
CASSSFQGSNQPQHF
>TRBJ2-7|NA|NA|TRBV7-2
TGTGCCAGCAGCTTAGACAGCCTCTCCTACGAGCAGTACTTC
CASSLDSLSYEQYF
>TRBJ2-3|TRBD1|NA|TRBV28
TGTGCCAGCAGTTTATGGGGACAGCCAACAAGCACAGATACGCAGTATTTT
CASSLWGQPTSTDTQYF
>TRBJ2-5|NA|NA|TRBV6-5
TGTGCCAGCAGCTCCCGGGCGCGAGAGACCCAGTACTTC
CASSSRARETQYF
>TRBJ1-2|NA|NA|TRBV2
TGTGCCAGCAGTGAAGGGGCTGAGGGCTACAGGGTAAACGCCTTC
CASSEGAEGYRVNAF
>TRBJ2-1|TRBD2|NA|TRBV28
TGTGCCGCCCGTCGGAGCGGGGGGGAAATCTACAATGAGCAGTTCTTC
CAARRSGGEIYNEQFF
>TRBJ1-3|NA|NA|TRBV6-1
TGTGCCAGCAGTGAAGCCCTTCGGGGGGACACCATATATTTT
CASSEALRGDTIYF
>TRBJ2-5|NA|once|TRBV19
TGTGCCAGTAGTATAAAGGGAATCCAAGAGACCCAGTACTTC
CASSIKGIQETQYF
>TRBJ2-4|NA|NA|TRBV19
TGTGCCAGTAGTGCAATAGGAGCCAAAAACATTCAGTACTTC
CASSAIGAKNIQYF
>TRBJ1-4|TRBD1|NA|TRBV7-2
TGTGCCAGCAGCCAACGGGGAGGGGGCGAGGGAAAACTGTTTTTT
CASSQRGGGEGKLFF
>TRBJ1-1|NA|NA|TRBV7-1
TGTGCCAGCAGCCCCCACGGGGGGACTGAAGCTTTCTTT
CASSPHGGTEAFF
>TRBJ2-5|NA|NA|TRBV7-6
TGTGCCAGCAGCCCCGAAGGGGGGACCCAGTACTTC
CASSPEGGTQYF
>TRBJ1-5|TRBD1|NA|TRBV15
TGTGCCACCAGCAGAAAGGGGGACAGGGGTCACGGTCAGCCCCAGCATTTT
CATSRKGDRGHGQPQHF
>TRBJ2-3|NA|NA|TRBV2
TGTGCCAGCAGTGAGGTTCTCGCAACAGATACGCAGTATTTT
CASSEVLATDTQYF
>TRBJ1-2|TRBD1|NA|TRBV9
TGTGCCAGCAGCCCGGGGACAGTTGAGTATGGCTACACCTTC
CASSPGTVEYGYTF
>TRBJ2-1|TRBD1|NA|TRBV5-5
TGTGCCAGCAGGATGGGACAGGGAACCTACAATGAGCAGTTCTTC
CASRMGQGTYNEQFF
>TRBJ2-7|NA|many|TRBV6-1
TGTGCCAGCAGTGAGTCCTACGAGCAGTACTTC
CASSESYEQYF
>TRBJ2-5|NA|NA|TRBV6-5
TGTGCCAGCACCCCGGGAGCTCCCCAGACCCAGTACTTC
CASTPGAPQTQYF
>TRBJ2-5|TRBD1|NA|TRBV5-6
TGTGCCAGCAGCTTACCCGGACAGGGCGTCGGAGAGACCCAGTACTTC
CASSLPGQGVGETQYF
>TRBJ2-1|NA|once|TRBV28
TGTGCCAGCAGTTTAGGGTATGAGCAGTTCTTC
CASSLGYEQFF
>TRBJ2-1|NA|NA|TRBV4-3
TGCGCCAGCAGCCGCCAGTCTAGCGAGGTCCGAAGTGAGCAGTTCTTC
CASSRQSSEVRSEQFF
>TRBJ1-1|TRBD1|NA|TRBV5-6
TGTGCCAGCAGCTGGAGGGACAGGGGGGACACTGAAGCTTTCTTT
CASSWRDRGDTEAFF
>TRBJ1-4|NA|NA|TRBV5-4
TGTGCCAGCAGCCATACGACAGGACCCGAAAAACTGTTTTTT
CASSHTTGPEKLFF